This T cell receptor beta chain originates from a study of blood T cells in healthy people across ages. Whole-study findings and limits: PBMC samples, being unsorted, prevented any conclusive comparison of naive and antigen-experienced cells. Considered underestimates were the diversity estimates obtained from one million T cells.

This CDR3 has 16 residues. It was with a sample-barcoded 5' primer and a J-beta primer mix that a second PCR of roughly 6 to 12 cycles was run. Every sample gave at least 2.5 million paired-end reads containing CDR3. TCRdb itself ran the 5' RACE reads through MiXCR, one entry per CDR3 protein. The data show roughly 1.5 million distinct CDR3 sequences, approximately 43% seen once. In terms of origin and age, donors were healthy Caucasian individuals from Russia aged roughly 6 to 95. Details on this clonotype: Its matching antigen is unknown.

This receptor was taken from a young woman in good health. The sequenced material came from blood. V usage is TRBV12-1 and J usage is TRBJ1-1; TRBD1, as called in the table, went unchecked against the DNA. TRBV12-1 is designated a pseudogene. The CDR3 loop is CASSFKGSCRRRWAFF. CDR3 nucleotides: TGTGCCAGCAGCTTTAAGGGGTCGTGCCGGCGCAGGTGGGCTTTCTTT.